The 20 T cell receptor beta chains in this list originate from one sample, sequenced in a study of long-term antiretroviral therapy in people with HIV. The immunoSEQ assay was v3.0, run at survey level. Sequencing was performed with immunoSEQ multiplex PCR; in TCRdb, only in-frame clones are kept and a portion is missing. The table records 15,000 to 20,000 clones, over 75% of them present only once. The sample in question was unsorted PBMCs, obtained roughly 2.1 years before starting antiretroviral therapy. Every receptor here comes from a man aged 25-45 years with HIV.

Worth noting for this clone: One end of the junction is discordant with germline, which a read error may explain. The J gene is TRBJ1-5, the V gene TRBV7-8; D is uncertain. Germline values: CDR1 SGHVS, CDR2 FQNEAQ. This CDR3 is built from 16 residues. CDR3 loop: CASSLVEGYSNQPQHF. Here the CDR3 DNA reads TGTGCCAGCAGCTTAGTAGAGGGATATAGCAATCAGCCTCAGCATTTT.

The rearrangement links TRBV11-1 to TRBJ2-3; TRBD2 might be the D (5 bases). The germline CDR1 and CDR2 sequences are SGHAT and FQDESV (reference sequence). Trimming took 6 bases from V and 0 from J, leaving 13 bases between them. The length of the CDR3 is 15 residues. CDR3 bases: TGTGCCAGCAGACTGCGGGCGGATAGCACAGATACGCAGTATTTT. Translating it yields CASRLRADSTDTQYF.

This clone has only one observation. V gene TRBV14 combines with J gene TRBJ2-1; TRBD1 agrees at 9 bases. The CDR3 is 16 amino acids. Unmatched junction bases numbered 14, after V lost 6 bases and J lost 8 bases. CDR1 is SGHDN and CDR2 is FVKESK in the germline V gene. CDR3: CASSLPGQGIVDEQFF. In DNA, the CDR3 is TGTGCCAGCAGTCTACCGGGACAGGGAATCGTTGATGAGCAGTTCTTC.

The chain joins TRBV6-6 to TRBJ2-5; D perhaps matches TRBD2 (7 bases). The V and J ends lost 6 bases and 4 bases respectively, with 9 bases between them. This CDR3 spans 12 amino acids. CDR1 is MNHNY and CDR2 is SVGAGI in the germline V gene (reference sequence). The CDR3 region is CASSRGAETQYF. As DNA, the CDR3 is TGTGCCAGCAGCCGGGGGGCAGAGACCCAGTACTTC.

The rearrangement uses TRBV10-2 and TRBJ2-7; D ambiguous. Germline V gene lookup returns CDR1 WSHSY and CDR2 SAAADI. Trimming left V 2 bases short and J 2 bases short, with 7 bases between. This CDR3 is built from 13 residues. In nucleotides, the CDR3 is TGCGCCAGCAGTGAGGGGGAAACCTACGAGCAGTACTTC. Translation: CASSEGETYEQYF.

J is TRBJ2-5 and V is TRBV6-5; D is possibly TRBD1 or TRBD2 (5 bases each). V was clipped by 5 bases and J by 5 bases, with 12 bases between them. The germline V gene encodes CDR1 MNHEY and CDR2 SVGAGI. The CDR3 totals 13 residues. The CDR3 coding sequence is TGTGCCAGCAGTCCCTATTGGGGGGAGACCCAGTACTTC. It translates to CASSPYWGETQYF.

The chain carries TRBV28 and TRBJ1-1; no definite D call. Trimming removed 6 bases at V and 0 bases at J, with 14 bases between. The germline V gene encodes CDR1 MDHEN and CDR2 SYDVKM. There are 15 residues in the CDR3. CDR3: CASRPLQFMNTEAFF. The CDR3, as DNA: TGTGCCAGCAGACCCCTACAGTTCATGAACACTGAAGCTTTCTTT.

V gene TRBV11-2 combines with J gene TRBJ2-1, with D uncertain. CDR3 length: 12 residues. Trimming pared 1 base from V and 6 bases from J, leaving 4 bases between. Germline CDR1 reads SGHAT; CDR2 reads FQNNGV. In DNA, the CDR3 is TGTGCCAGCAGCTTAGTGTCCAATGAGCAGTTCTTC. It encodes CASSLVSNEQFF.

The chain is built from TRBV10-1 and TRBJ1-3; D uncertain. The CDR3 contains 15 residues. The V gene lost 0 bases and the J gene lost 4 bases, with 10 bases spanning the gap. The germline CDR1 and CDR2 sequences are WNHNN and SYGVQD (reference sequence). Here the CDR3 DNA reads TGCGCCAGCAGTGAGTCCGGGCTGGCGGGAAACACCATATATTTT. Its protein is CASSESGLAGNTIYF.

The V and J genes are TRBV11-1 and TRBJ2-3; 8 positions agree with TRBD1. This CDR3 region has 15 residues. CDR1 is SGHAT, CDR2 FQDESV, per germline (reference sequence). Unmatched junction bases numbered 4, after V lost 3 bases and J lost 2 bases. The CDR3 sequence: CASSFAGQDTDTQYF. In nucleotides, the CDR3 is TGTGCCAGCAGCTTTGCGGGACAGGACACAGATACGCAGTATTTT.

By share, this clone counts as large. The chain uses TRBV6-1 and TRBJ2-7; maybe TRBD1 (6 bases). V lost 4 bases to trimming and J lost 3 bases, with 16 bases between them. Germline values: CDR1 MNHNS, CDR2 SASEGT. The CDR3 sequence is 15 residues long. Written as DNA, the CDR3 is TGTGCCAGCAGTGCTCCAGGGGCCGCGCTCTACGAGCAGTACTTC. Its protein product is CASSAPGAALYEQYF.

This clone was observed a single time. The gene calls are TRBV29-1 and TRBJ1-1; D unresolved. The CDR3 spans 14 residues. Trimming left V 3 bases short and J 3 bases short, with 14 bases between. Germline loops: CDR1 SQVTM, CDR2 ANQGSEA. CDR3 in DNA: TGCAGCGTTGAGTGGCGGGGTTGGGACACTGAAGCTTTCTTT. Its translation: CSVEWRGWDTEAFF.

This clone was detected once. This chain uses TRBV15 with TRBJ2-1; a possible D gene is TRBD2 (6 bases). V lost 6 bases to trimming and J lost 0 bases, with 18 bases between them. The germline CDR1 and CDR2 sequences are LNHNV and YYDKDF (reference sequence). This CDR3 is built from 17 residues. CDR3 residues: CATRSTAGGSSYNEQFF. CDR3 nucleotide sequence: TGTGCCACCAGGAGCACCGCTGGGGGGAGCTCCTACAATGAGCAGTTCTTC.

The rearrangement joins TRBV7-3 to TRBJ2-5; TRBD2 matches 10 bases. This CDR3 is built from 19 residues. Per germline, CDR1 SGHTA and CDR2 FQGTGA. J was trimmed by 3 bases and V by 5 bases; bases with no gene match: 18. The CDR3 reads CASSPRDKRIAGGEETQYF. CDR3 nucleotide sequence: TGTGCCAGCAGCCCCCGGGACAAAAGAATAGCGGGAGGAGAAGAGACCCAGTACTTC.

The gene calls are TRBV4-2 and TRBJ1-2; D gene uncertain. This CDR3 spans 12 amino acids. V was cut by 0 bases and J by 12 bases, with 11 bases left in between. CDR1 and CDR2 from the germline V gene are LGHNA and YNFKEQ. CDR3 region: CASSQDLERHTF. In DNA form, the CDR3 reads TGTGCCAGCAGCCAAGATCTGGAGAGACACACCTTC.

The chain recombines TRBV7-9 with TRBJ2-1; D might be TRBD1 (6 bases). V was cut by 7 bases and J by 5 bases, with 15 bases left in between. The CDR3 is 14 residues long. Per germline, CDR1 SEHNR and CDR2 FQNEAQ (reference sequence). CDR3 DNA: TGTGCCAGCACATCCGGGACACATAACAATGAGCAGTTCTTC. As protein: CASTSGTHNNEQFF.

This chain uses TRBV7-9 with TRBJ2-5; TRBD2 aligns across 8 bases. The V segment lost 2 bases and the J segment 4 bases; nucleotides outside the gene matches: 6. The CDR3 extends over 15 amino acids. Germline-derived CDR1 and CDR2 are SEHNR and FQNEAQ (reference sequence). For the CDR3, the DNA is TGTGCCAGCAGCTTACGAGCGGGGGACCTAGAGACCCAGTACTTC. This codes for CASSLRAGDLETQYF.

The gene calls are TRBV27 and TRBJ2-5, with D unclear. The CDR3 is 13 amino acids. Trimming stripped 2 bases from V and 5 bases from J, with 9 bases between. Germline CDR1 reads MNHEY; CDR2 reads SMNVEV (reference sequence). The chain's CDR3 is CASSLGPPETQYF. The CDR3 nucleotides read TGTGCCAGCAGTTTAGGGCCCCCGGAGACCCAGTACTTC.

The gene calls are TRBV5-8 and TRBJ1-1, with a weak D call TRBD1 (5 bases). The CDR3 sequence is 16 residues long. V was shortened by 0 bases and J by 3 bases, with 15 bases between the two germline ends. Germline V gene lookup returns CDR1 SGHTS and CDR2 YDEGEE. The DNA for the CDR3 is TGTGCCAGCAGCTTGGATTTCAGGGTAGTATACACTGAAGCTTTCTTT. Its translation: CASSLDFRVVYTEAFF.

The CDR3 loop reads CASSLEFLAGGPMGEQYF. Here the CDR3 DNA reads TGTGCCAGCAGCTTAGAGTTCCTAGCGGGGGGGCCGATGGGCGAGCAGTACTTC. The chain joins TRBV7-2 to TRBJ2-7, with 12 nucleotides matching TRBD2. V shed 1 base and J 6 bases; nucleotides not matched to a gene: 13. Germline V gene sequence: CDR1 SGHTA, CDR2 FQGNSA. The CDR3 totals 18 residues. Full variable domain (rest looked up from reference TRBV7-2 and TRBJ2-7): GAGVSQSPSNKVTEKGKDVELRCDPISGHTALYWYRQSLGQGLEFLIYFQGNSAPDKSGLPSDRFSAERTGGSVSTLTIQRTQQEDSAVYLCASSLEFLAGGPMGEQYFGPGTRLTVT.